This is a list of T cell receptor beta chains from one sample in a study of CD8+ T cells in alopecia areata. This table comes from immunoSEQ multiplex PCR, and its TCRdb copy is limited to in-frame clones, with some not included. The repertoire includes around 200,000 clones, around 63% of them detected once, and more than 1.5% sits in the top ten. This specimen was CD4+ T cells sorted from blood, taken at week 0. The receptors originated from a human donor with alopecia areata. The CDR3 runs from the conserved cysteine through the conserved F or W. The order of the fields is D gene, V gene, CDR3 length, clone size, J gene, CDR3 DNA, CDR3 protein. A D gene is named only where the DNA matches it firmly. The listing skips clone size in some rows; elsewhere it reads once, few, many or a size class.

TRBD1	TRBV10-3	13	.	TRBJ2-7	TGTGCCACAGGGACAGGGCTCTCCTACGAGCAGTACTTC	CATGTGLSYEQYF
.	TRBV28	11	.	TRBJ2-7	TGTGCCAGCAGCTGGGGCTACGAGCAGTACTTC	CASSWGYEQYF
.	TRBV30	12	few	TRBJ1-1	TGTGCCTGGACCCGGGGTGGAAGTGAAGCTTTCTTT	CAWTRGGSEAFF
TRBD1	TRBV11-2	17	.	TRBJ1-1	TGTGCCAGCAGCTTAGCTCAGGGGGCGCCCAGGTCCGCTGAAGCTTTCTTT	CASSLAQGAPRSAEAFF
TRBD1	TRBV4-3	14	.	TRBJ1-2	TGCGCCAGCAGCCACCTGGGACAGGGGGCTGGCTACACCTTC	CASSHLGQGAGYTF
.	TRBV25-1	12	once	TRBJ1-1	TGTGCCAGCAGTTACGGGAACACTGAAGCTTTCTTT	CASSYGNTEAFF
.	TRBV19	14	.	TRBJ1-2	TGTGCCAGTAGTATAGACCCCGCGATGAAGAGCTACACCTTC	CASSIDPAMKSYTF
TRBD2	TRBV12-5	16	.	TRBJ2-3	TGTGCTAGTGGTTTGGTACTAGCGGGGAACACAGATACGCAGTATTTT	CASGLVLAGNTDTQYF
.	TRBV20-1	11	.	TRBJ2-7	TGCAGTGCTAGAGTTCTCTACGAGCAGTACTTC	CSARVLYEQYF
.	TRBV29-1	13	.	TRBJ1-1	TGCAGCGTTGCGGGGGTGATGAACACTGAAGCTTTCTTT	CSVAGVMNTEAFF
.	TRBV11-2	16	.	TRBJ2-1	TGTGCCAGCAGCAGATCAGGAGTTCTTTCCTACAATGAGCAGTTCTTC	CASSRSGVLSYNEQFF
.	TRBV6-1	12	few	TRBJ1-6	TGTGCCAGCAGTGAAAGGTCCCAACCCCTCCACTTT	CASSERSQPLHF
TRBD1	TRBV19	14	.	TRBJ1-4	TGTGCCACAAACACCGGGACAGGAAGTGAAAAACTGTTTTTT	CATNTGTGSEKLFF
TRBD1	TRBV4-3	14	few	TRBJ2-7	TGCGCCAGCAGCCAAGGACAGGGGACTTACGAGCAGTACTTC	CASSQGQGTYEQYF
.	TRBV11-2	11	few	TRBJ1-1	TGTGCCAGCAGCCCCGACAGGGAAGCTTTCTTT	CASSPDREAFF
.	TRBV7-2	14	once	TRBJ2-7	TGTGCCAGCACCCAAGGGGCGGTAGCCTACGAGCAGTACTTC	CASTQGAVAYEQYF
.	TRBV28	15	.	TRBJ2-1	TGTGCCAGCACTAAGTCAATAGGGCGGGGTGGTGAGCAGTTCTTC	CASTKSIGRGGEQFF
TRBD1	TRBV10-2	14	.	TRBJ2-7	TGCGCCAGCAGTGGGGACAGTATCTCCTACGAGCAGTACTTC	CASSGDSISYEQYF
.	TRBV7-6	13	.	TRBJ2-1	TGTGCCAGCAGCTCCCTACCGCTCAATGAGCAGTTCTTC	CASSSLPLNEQFF
.	TRBV5-1	15	few	TRBJ2-3	TGCGCCAGCAGCCCGCGAGGGGGGGCCTCGGATACGCAGTATTTT	CASSPRGGASDTQYF
.	TRBV18	12	few	TRBJ2-1	TGTGCCAGCTCACCCGGACGTAGTGAGCAGTTCTTC	CASSPGRSEQFF
TRBD2	TRBV30	16	.	TRBJ2-3	TGTGCCTGGAGGGCCGGGACTAGCGGCCAGGGAGATACGCAGTATTTT	CAWRAGTSGQGDTQYF
TRBD1	TRBV29-1	14	few	TRBJ1-4	TGCAGCGTCGCGGGGACAGGGAATCGTGAAAAACTGTTTTTT	CSVAGTGNREKLFF
.	TRBV29-1	13	.	TRBJ1-1	TGCAGCGTTGAAAAGCGGACCGGTGGTGAAGCTTTCTTT	CSVEKRTGGEAFF
.	TRBV25-1	15	.	TRBJ1-2	TGTGCCAGCAGTGATTGGCAGGCAAGTAGCTATGGCTACACCTTC	CASSDWQASSYGYTF
.	TRBV29-1	15	few	TRBJ2-4	TGCAGCGCCAGAGTGGCGGAGAAAGCCAAAAACATTCAGTACTTC	CSARVAEKAKNIQYF
.	TRBV9	14	few	TRBJ1-2	TGTGCCAGCAGCGTCGGGACGGTTCAGGGTGGCTACACCTTC	CASSVGTVQGGYTF
TRBD1	TRBV25-1	15	.	TRBJ1-2	TGTGCCAGCAGTCCACCGGCAGGACAGGGGTATGGCTACACCTTC	CASSPPAGQGYGYTF
TRBD1	TRBV29-1	19	.	TRBJ1-2	TGCAGCGTTGGCGCCGGGACAGCCGACTTATTAGTTACTAACTATGGCTACACCTTC	CSVGAGTADLLVTNYGYTF
.	TRBV29-1	13	.	TRBJ2-2	TGCAGCGTTCTTGGCTTCTCCACCGGGGAGCTGTTTTTT	CSVLGFSTGELFF
.	TRBV29-1	10	once	TRBJ2-7	TGCAGCGTTGGAGACACCGAGCAGTACTTC	CSVGDTEQYF
.	TRBV13	12	.	TRBJ2-3	TGTGCCAGCAGCATGAGACCGGATACGCAGTATTTT	CASSMRPDTQYF
.	TRBV11-3	16	.	TRBJ2-1	TGTGCCAGCAGCTTAGACGCCGGGACATTCTCGGATGAGCAGTTCTTC	CASSLDAGTFSDEQFF
TRBD1	TRBV6-1	14	few	TRBJ2-4	TGTGCCAGCAGTAGTCGGGACAGAAAAAACATTCAGTACTTC	CASSSRDRKNIQYF
.	TRBV29-1	13	few	TRBJ1-1	TGCAGCGTCTCACTCTTACTGAACACTGAAGCTTTCTTT	CSVSLLLNTEAFF
.	TRBV4-3	15	.	TRBJ2-6	TGCGCCAGCAGCCAAGATGCGAGAGGGGCCAACGTCCTGACTTTC	CASSQDARGANVLTF
.	TRBV7-2	16	.	TRBJ1-2	TGTGCCAGCAGCTTACGCTTCGGGGGAACTAACTATGGCTACACCTTC	CASSLRFGGTNYGYTF
.	TRBV4-3	13	.	TRBJ1-1	TGCGCCAGCAGGTACCAGGGGAACACTGAAGCTTTCTTT	CASRYQGNTEAFF
.	TRBV5-4	15	.	TRBJ2-1	TGTGCCAGCAGCTACCCAGGGAGAGAGCACAATGAGCAGTTCTTC	CASSYPGREHNEQFF
.	TRBV2	14	.	TRBJ2-1	TGTGCCAGCAGTGACGGGACCCTCCTTCATGAGCAGTTCTTC	CASSDGTLLHEQFF
.	TRBV5-4	14	.	TRBJ1-1	TGTGCCAGCAGCTTGGCCGGAGGGTTTGAGGAAGCTTTCTTT	CASSLAGGFEEAFF
TRBD2	TRBV15	13	.	TRBJ2-3	TGTGCCACCAGCAGAGTAAGCGGGGAGCGGCAGTATTTT	CATSRVSGERQYF
.	TRBV30	11	.	TRBJ2-5	TGTGCCTGGAGTTATAAAGAGACCCAGTACTTC	CAWSYKETQYF
.	TRBV18	14	.	TRBJ2-1	TGTGCCAGCTCACCAGATAGGATGAGGAATGAGCAGTTCTTC	CASSPDRMRNEQFF
.	TRBV29-1	14	.	TRBJ2-1	TGCAGCGTTGAAGTGGTGGGGGACTACAATGAGCAGTTCTTC	CSVEVVGDYNEQFF
TRBD1	TRBV11-2	13	.	TRBJ2-5	TGTGCCAGCAGCTTTACAGGGGAGGAGACCCAGTACTTC	CASSFTGEETQYF
TRBD1	TRBV7-9	15	.	TRBJ2-7	TGTGCCAGCAGCTTAGCCGCGGGACAGGGAAACGAGCAGTACTTC	CASSLAAGQGNEQYF
TRBD1	TRBV2	16	.	TRBJ2-5	TGTGCCAGCAGTCCGGACAGGGGGGGATCCCAAGAGACCCAGTACTTC	CASSPDRGGSQETQYF
TRBD1	TRBV25-1	14	.	TRBJ1-6	TGTGCCAGCAGTGAAGACAGGGTCGGCATGCTCCTCCACTTT	CASSEDRVGMLLHF